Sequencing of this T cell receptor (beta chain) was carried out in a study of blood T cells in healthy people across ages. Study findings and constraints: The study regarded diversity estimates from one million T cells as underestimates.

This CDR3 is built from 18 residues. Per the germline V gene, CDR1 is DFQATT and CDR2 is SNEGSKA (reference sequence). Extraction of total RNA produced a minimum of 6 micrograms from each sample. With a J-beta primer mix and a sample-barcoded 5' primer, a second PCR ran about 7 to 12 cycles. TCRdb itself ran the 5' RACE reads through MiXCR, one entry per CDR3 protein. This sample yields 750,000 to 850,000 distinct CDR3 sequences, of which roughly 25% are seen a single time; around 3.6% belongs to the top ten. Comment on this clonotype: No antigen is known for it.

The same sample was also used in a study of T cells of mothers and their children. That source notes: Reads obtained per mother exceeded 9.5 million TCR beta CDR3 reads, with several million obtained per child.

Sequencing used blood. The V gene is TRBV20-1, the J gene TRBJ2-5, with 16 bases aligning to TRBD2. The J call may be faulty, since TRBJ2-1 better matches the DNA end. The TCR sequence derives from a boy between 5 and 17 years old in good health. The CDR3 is CSARDMGLAGGPQNEQFF. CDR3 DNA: TGCAGTGCTAGAGATATGGGACTAGCGGGAGGGCCTCAAAATGAGCAGTTCTTC.